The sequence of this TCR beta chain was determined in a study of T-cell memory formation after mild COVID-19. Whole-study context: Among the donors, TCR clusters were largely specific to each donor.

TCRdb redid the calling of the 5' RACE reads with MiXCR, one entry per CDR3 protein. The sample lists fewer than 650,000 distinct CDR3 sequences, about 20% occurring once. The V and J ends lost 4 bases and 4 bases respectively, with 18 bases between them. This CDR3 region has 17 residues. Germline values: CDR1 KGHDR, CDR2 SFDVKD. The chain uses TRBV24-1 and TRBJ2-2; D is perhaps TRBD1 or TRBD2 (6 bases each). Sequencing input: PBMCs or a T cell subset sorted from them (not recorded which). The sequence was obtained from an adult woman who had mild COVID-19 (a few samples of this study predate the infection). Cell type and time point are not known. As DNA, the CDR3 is TGTGCCACCAGTGACACGGCGTCGGGGGCGGGCACCGGGGAGCTGTTTTTT. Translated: CATSDTASGAGTGELFF.